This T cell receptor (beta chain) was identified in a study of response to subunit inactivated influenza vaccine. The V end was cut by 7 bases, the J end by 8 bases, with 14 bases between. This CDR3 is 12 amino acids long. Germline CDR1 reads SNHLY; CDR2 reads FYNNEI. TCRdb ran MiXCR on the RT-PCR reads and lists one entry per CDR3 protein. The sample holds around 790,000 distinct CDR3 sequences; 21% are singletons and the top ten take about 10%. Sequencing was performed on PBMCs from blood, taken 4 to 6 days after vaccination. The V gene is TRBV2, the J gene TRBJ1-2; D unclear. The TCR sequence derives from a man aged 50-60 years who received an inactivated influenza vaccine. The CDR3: CASNAGFDGYTF. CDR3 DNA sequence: TGTGCCAGCAACGCGGGATTCGACGGCTACACCTTC.